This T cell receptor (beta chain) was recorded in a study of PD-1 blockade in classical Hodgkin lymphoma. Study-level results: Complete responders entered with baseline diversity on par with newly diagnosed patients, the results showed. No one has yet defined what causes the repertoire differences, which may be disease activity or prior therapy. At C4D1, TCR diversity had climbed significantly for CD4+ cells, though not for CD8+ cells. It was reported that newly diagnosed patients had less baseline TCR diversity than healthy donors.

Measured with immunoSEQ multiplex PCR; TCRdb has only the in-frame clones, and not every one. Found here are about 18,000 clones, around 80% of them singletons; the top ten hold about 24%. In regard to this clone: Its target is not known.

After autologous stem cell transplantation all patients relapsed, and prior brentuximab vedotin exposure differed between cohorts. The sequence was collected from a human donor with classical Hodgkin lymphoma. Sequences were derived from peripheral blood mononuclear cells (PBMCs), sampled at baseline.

CDR3 region: CAWGRDLNSPLHF. The CDR3 nucleotides read TGTGCCTGGGGACGGGACCTTAATTCACCCCTCCACTTT. The V call is TRBV30, the J call TRBJ1-6; perhaps TRBD1 as D (5 bases). CDR1 and CDR2 from the germline V gene are GTSNPN and SVGIG (reference sequence). This CDR3 spans 13 amino acids. Trimming shortened V by 5 bases and J by 6 bases, and 11 bases separated the two germline ends.